Listed below are T cell receptor beta chains from one sample, sequenced in a study of beta chain features in type 1 diabetes. Measured with immunoSEQ multiplex PCR; TCRdb has only the in-frame clones, and not every one. The table has about 360,000 clones, roughly 12% seen once. The sample consisted of naive CD4+ T cells from blood. The receptors shown here come from a man aged 18 to 29 in good health. Each CDR3 is given with its conserved first and last residue. D genes are given only for firm matches. Clone size is given for some rows only: seen once, a few or many times, or a class if the clone is expanded.

abundance | j_gene | d_gene | v_gene | CDR3nt | CDR3aa
few | TRBJ1-1 | - | TRBV5-1 | TGCGCCAGCAGCTTGGTCACTCGGACAGCAGTCGACACTGAAGCTTTCTTT | CASSLVTRTAVDTEAFF
few | TRBJ1-5 | TRBD1 | TRBV9 | TGTGCCAGCAGCGCTACAGGGGGCTCAGCTCAGCCCCAGCATTTT | CASSATGGSAQPQHF
few | TRBJ2-3 | - | TRBV11-1 | TGTGCCAGCAGCTTATTGGTTTTCTCCCGCCTAACAGATACGCAGTATTTT | CASSLLVFSRLTDTQYF
few | TRBJ2-3 | - | TRBV7-8 | TGTGCCAGCAGCTTAGAGGGACTACAGGGAGATACGCAGTATTTT | CASSLEGLQGDTQYF
- | TRBJ2-7 | TRBD2 | TRBV18 | TGTGCCAGCTCACCACCGGGACTAGAGCAGTACTTC | CASSPPGLEQYF
- | TRBJ1-2 | - | TRBV7-9 | TGTGCCAGCAGCTTAATACAAATCTATGGCTACACCTTC | CASSLIQIYGYTF
few | TRBJ2-1 | TRBD2 | TRBV5-6 | TGTGCCAGCAGCCGCAGACTAGCGGGGGGTAAGAGCTCCTACAATGAGCAGTTCTTC | CASSRRLAGGKSSYNEQFF
few | TRBJ1-2 | - | TRBV7-9 | TGTGCCAGCAGCTTAACAATGTCGGTAGGGAAAGGAGGATATGGCTACACCTTC | CASSLTMSVGKGGYGYTF
- | TRBJ2-2 | - | TRBV11-2 | TGTGCCAGCAGCTTAGATCTCAGCGGGGAGCTGTTTTTT | CASSLDLSGELFF
- | TRBJ1-1 | - | TRBV11-2 | TGTGCCAGCAGCGCCAGGGATTTCACTGAAGCTTTCTTT | CASSARDFTEAFF
few | TRBJ2-7 | - | TRBV19 | TGTGCCAGTAGTATTAGCAGCATACCCTCCTACGAGCAGTACTTC | CASSISSIPSYEQYF
many | TRBJ2-7 | TRBD2 | TRBV7-9 | TGTGCCAGCAGCTCGGGGAGGGACGAGCAGTACTTC | CASSSGRDEQYF
- | TRBJ2-4 | TRBD1 | TRBV28 | TGTGCCAGCAGTTTGGCCGGGACAGGGGGAGGCATTCAGTACTTC | CASSLAGTGGGIQYF
- | TRBJ2-7 | TRBD2 | TRBV4-2 | TGTGCCAGCAGCCGAGAGCGGGGGCTAGCGGGGGATAGCGACGAGCAGTACTTC | CASSRERGLAGDSDEQYF
- | TRBJ1-5 | - | TRBV6-5 | TGTGCCAGCAGTCCCAGGGAAAATCAGCCCCAGCATTTT | CASSPRENQPQHF
- | TRBJ1-6 | - | TRBV13 | TGTGCCAGCAGCTCGCCCCCTGGGGCTTGGCCAAATTCACCCCTCCACTTT | CASSSPPGAWPNSPLHF
- | TRBJ2-5 | - | TRBV7-2 | TGTGCCAGCAGCTTGCAGCGGGCTCGCCAAGAGACCCAGTACTTC | CASSLQRARQETQYF
- | TRBJ2-2 | TRBD1 | TRBV5-4 | TGTGCCAGCAGCTTGGCAGGGGGCCGCACCGGGGAGCTGTTTTTT | CASSLAGGRTGELFF
- | TRBJ2-5 | - | TRBV29-1 | TGCAGCGTGGTACCTAGGGCGGGACCTCAAGAGACCCAGTACTTC | CSVVPRAGPQETQYF
- | TRBJ2-3 | TRBD1 | TRBV7-2 | TGTGCCAGCAGCTTAGCGGGACAGTGGAACACAGATACGCAGTATTTT | CASSLAGQWNTDTQYF
few | TRBJ2-7 | - | TRBV9 | TGTGCCAGCAGCGTTAGGACGGACACCTACGAGCAGTACTTC | CASSVRTDTYEQYF
- | TRBJ2-1 | - | TRBV11-2 | TGTGCCAGCAGCTACCGACTCTTGGACAATGAGCAGTTCTTC | CASSYRLLDNEQFF
- | TRBJ2-6 | - | TRBV27 | TGTGCCAGCAGTCCCCTTCCCCGGGCCAACGTCCTGACTTTC | CASSPLPRANVLTF
few | TRBJ2-7 | - | TRBV27 | TGTGCCAGCAGTTTATATGATGAGGGAAACGAGCAGTACTTC | CASSLYDEGNEQYF
- | TRBJ2-7 | - | TRBV7-2 | TGTGCCAGCAGCTTAGTGGCCAGCTACGAGCAGTACTTC | CASSLVASYEQYF
few | TRBJ2-1 | - | TRBV19 | TGTGCCAGTAGTCCCCCCGCGATCTATGAGCAGTTCTTC | CASSPPAIYEQFF
- | TRBJ2-7 | - | TRBV21-1 | TGTGCCAGCGTTGAGACAGGGACCTACGAGCAGTACTTC | CASVETGTYEQYF
- | TRBJ2-7 | TRBD1 | TRBV6-6 | TGTGCCAGCAGTACACAGGGGCTGGCTTACGAGCAGTACTTC | CASSTQGLAYEQYF
- | TRBJ2-7 | TRBD1 | TRBV19 | TGTGCCAGTAGTACGAACCGGGACAGCTACGAGCAGTACTTC | CASSTNRDSYEQYF
few | TRBJ2-7 | - | TRBV7-9 | TGTGCCAGCAGCTTATCTGCAGGGGTATACGAGCAGTACTTC | CASSLSAGVYEQYF
- | TRBJ1-2 | - | TRBV7-3 | TGTGCCAGCAGCTTAGGGCAGACCTATGGCTACACCTTC | CASSLGQTYGYTF
few | TRBJ2-5 | TRBD1 | TRBV5-1 | TGCGCCAGCAGCTTGGATCCGGGACAGGGGGCCGCAGAGACCCAGTACTTC | CASSLDPGQGAAETQYF
- | TRBJ2-1 | - | TRBV19 | TGTGCCGGAGGAAAACAGAGAAGCTCCTACAATGAGCAGTTCTTC | CAGGKQRSSYNEQFF
- | TRBJ2-7 | - | TRBV7-9 | TGTGCCAGCAGCTCACAGAGTATCACCTACGAGCAGTACTTC | CASSSQSITYEQYF
few | TRBJ2-3 | TRBD1 | TRBV9 | TGTGCCAGCAGCTCGTCGGGACAGGGGTCAGATACGCAGTATTTT | CASSSSGQGSDTQYF
- | TRBJ1-5 | - | TRBV4-1 | TGCGCCAGCAGCCCCTCGGGGGTTAGCAATCAGCCCCAGCATTTT | CASSPSGVSNQPQHF
- | TRBJ2-7 | TRBD1 | TRBV6-6 | TGTGCCAGCAGTTATGGGACCGGGACAGGGGCTGGCGAGCAGTACTTC | CASSYGTGTGAGEQYF
- | TRBJ2-1 | - | TRBV11-3 | TGTGCCAGCAGCCGCCTGGCGGATTCCTACAATGAGCAGTTCTTC | CASSRLADSYNEQFF
- | TRBJ2-5 | - | TRBV11-2 | TGTGCCAGCAGTCATCAAGAGACCCAGTACTTC | CASSHQETQYF